A single T cell receptor beta chain is shown here with its context. In its sample, this clonotype was seen once. No cognate antigen has been identified for it. No per-base quality is available; no much larger clone lies one base away. One read represents weak support. Library construction relied on PCR. The sample was run on an Illumina iSeq 100. In the paper's pipeline: Non-productive sequences were filtered out, and CDR3s that did not start with C, did not end with F or W, or were shorter than 7 amino acids were discarded. Using R version 3.6.1, CDR3 homology was evaluated through Levenshtein distances (stringdist) along with unrooted phylogenetic trees (ape). In TCRdb, the public reads were trimmed at Q25 with fastp and aligned with MiXCR, with productive beta chains retained. Records with the same CDR3 protein are collapsed into one entry carrying the most frequent genes and DNA. These V and J calls originate from TCRdb's pipeline instead of the authors' own analysis. The sample yields approximately 14,000 distinct CDR3 sequences; less than 80% were counted once. About 1% of the sample is held by the ten biggest clonotypes.

The convalescent patients' positive SARS-CoV-2 PCR tests fell between March and December 2020, which was before the Alpha, Beta and Delta variants emerged in the United States. Ficoll-Paque Plus gradient centrifugation was used to isolate PBMCs from whole blood, and the isolated PBMCs were then either used fresh or cryopreserved at -140C. These data originate in a study of vaccination and CD4 T cells after COVID-19 (dated by TCRdb to the early 2020s). As for the study more broadly: Every convalescent patient had a positive nasal swab PCR test for SARS-CoV-2, with mild disease in roughly ten patients and severe disease in one. Each participant got two doses of either the Pfizer-BioNTech BNT162b2 vaccine (n=8) or the Moderna mRNA-1273 vaccine (n=2). The time from the second vaccine dose to post-vaccine blood sampling had a median of approximately 72 days and ranged from about 12 to 241 days. In around nine COVID-19 convalescent patients and a handful of infection-naive healthy vaccine recipients, the spike-specific CD4+ TCR repertoire before mRNA vaccination was compared with the repertoire after mRNA vaccination. Six males and four females were included in the convalescent cohort, with two Hispanic individuals, seven Caucasians, two Asians and one multiracial person represented. Post-COVID blood samples were collected from convalescent patients a median of approximately 100 days after diagnosis, with a range of roughly 35 to 180 days.

Points the paper makes about the study in general: The number of convalescent patients in the study was relatively small, and the study did not examine early timepoints following natural infection. The median number of SARS-CoV-2-reactive clonotypes rose from around 22 after infection to 35 to 45 after vaccination, but the change was not significant. In convalescent patients, nearly all vaccine-specific clones (304 of 307) were found to be mono-reactive for SARS-CoV-2 spike rather than cross-reactive with common cold coronaviruses. In convalescent patients, a median approximately 89% of post-vaccine SARS-CoV-2-reactive clones were detected only after vaccination, suggesting vaccine-specific priming.

The germline V gene supplies CDR1 MNHNS and CDR2 SASEGT. V is pared back by 0 bases and J by 2 bases, with 5 bases lying between the germline termini. The CDR3 runs 13 residues from the cysteine to the phenylalanine. Just the 39-base CDR3 DNA is kept, in frame starting at base 1. The V and J genes are TRBV6-1 and TRBJ2-7, with the D gene call left open. The material was CD4+ T cells from blood, obtained after SARS-CoV-2 vaccination. The clonotype originates from a human donor who had recovered from COVID-19. The CDR3 here reads CASSEAGPYEQYF. The DNA sequence reads TGTGCCAGCAGTGAAGCAGGGCCCTACGAGCAGTACTTC.